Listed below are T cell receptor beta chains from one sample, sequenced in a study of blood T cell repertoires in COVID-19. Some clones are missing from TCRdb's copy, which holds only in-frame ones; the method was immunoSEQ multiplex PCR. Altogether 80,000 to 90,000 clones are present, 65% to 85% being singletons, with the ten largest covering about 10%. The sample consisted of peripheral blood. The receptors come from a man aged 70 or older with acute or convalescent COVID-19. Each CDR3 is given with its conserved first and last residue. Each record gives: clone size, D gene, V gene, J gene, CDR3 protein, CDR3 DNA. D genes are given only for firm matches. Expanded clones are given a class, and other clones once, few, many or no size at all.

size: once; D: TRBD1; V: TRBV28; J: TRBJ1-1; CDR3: CAIDRGLNTEAFF; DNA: TGTGCCATCGACAGGGGACTAAACACTGAAGCTTTCTTT
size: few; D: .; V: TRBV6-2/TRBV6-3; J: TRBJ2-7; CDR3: CASSSPPRPSYEQYF; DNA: TGTGCCAGCAGTTCCCCCCCCAGGCCTTCCTACGAGCAGTACTTC
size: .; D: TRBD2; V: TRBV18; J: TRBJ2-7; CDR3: CASSPGLDYEQYF; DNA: TGTGCCAGCTCACCGGGACTAGACTACGAGCAGTACTTC
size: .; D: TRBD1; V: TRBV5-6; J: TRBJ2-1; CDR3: CASSPGQIPYYNEQFF; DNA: TGTGCCAGCAGCCCGGGACAGATTCCTTACTACAATGAGCAGTTCTTC
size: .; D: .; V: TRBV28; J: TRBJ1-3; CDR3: CASSLETGIRNTIYF; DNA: TGTGCCAGCAGTTTAGAGACAGGCATCCGAAACACCATATATTTT
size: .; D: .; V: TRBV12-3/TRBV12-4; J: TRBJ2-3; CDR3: CASSPLGADTQYF; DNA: TGTGCCAGCAGTCCGTTAGGGGCAGATACGCAGTATTTT
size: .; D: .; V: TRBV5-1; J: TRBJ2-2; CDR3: CASSLGLVGELFF; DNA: TGCGCCAGCAGCTTGGGACTAGTCGGGGAGCTGTTTTTT
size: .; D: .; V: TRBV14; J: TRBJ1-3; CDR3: CASSQAGYTIYF; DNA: TGTGCCAGCAGCCAAGCAGGATACACCATATATTTT
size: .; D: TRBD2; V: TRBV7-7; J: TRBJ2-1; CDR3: CASSLTLAGEQFF; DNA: TGTGCCAGCAGCTTAACCTTAGCGGGTGAGCAGTTCTTC
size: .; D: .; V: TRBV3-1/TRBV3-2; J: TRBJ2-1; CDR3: CASSLSGLQAGEQFF; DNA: TGTGCCAGCAGCCTTAGCGGCCTACAGGCAGGGGAGCAGTTCTTC
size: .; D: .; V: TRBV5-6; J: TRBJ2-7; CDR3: CASSSGTLREQYF; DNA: TGTGCCAGCAGCTCCGGGACTCTCAGGGAGCAGTACTTC
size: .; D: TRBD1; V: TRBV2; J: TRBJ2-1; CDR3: CASSSGTALYNEQFF; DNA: TGTGCCAGCAGTTCCGGGACAGCTCTTTACAATGAGCAGTTCTTC
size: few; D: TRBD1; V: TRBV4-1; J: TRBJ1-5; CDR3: CASSPDRGQPQHF; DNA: TGCGCCAGCAGCCCCGACAGGGGTCAGCCCCAGCATTTT
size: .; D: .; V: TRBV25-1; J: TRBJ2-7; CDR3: CASSELGAYEQYF; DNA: TGTGCCAGCAGTGAATTAGGGGCCTACGAGCAGTACTTC
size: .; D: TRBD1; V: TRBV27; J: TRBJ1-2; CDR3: CASASWDRGGYTF; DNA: TGTGCCAGCGCCTCTTGGGACAGGGGTGGCTACACCTTC
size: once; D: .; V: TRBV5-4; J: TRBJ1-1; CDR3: CASSLDSNTEAFF; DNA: TGTGCCAGCAGCTTGGACTCGAACACTGAAGCTTTCTTT